This T cell receptor (beta chain) was captured in a study of T cell repertoires in cytomegalovirus infection. Study as a whole: Recently identified HLA-C-restricted CMV epitopes and well-studied HLA-B-restricted CMV epitopes were used by the study. Study-wide results and caveats: Predominance within the ex vivo response was attributable to HLA-C-restricted CMV-specific TCR beta clonotypes.

TCRdb analysed the reads with MiXCR anew, one entry per CDR3 protein. The sample records over 250,000 distinct CDR3 sequences, roughly a fifth being singletons. The CDR3 totals 15 residues. CDR1 KGHDR and CDR2 SFDVKD come from the germline V gene. J gave up 5 bases and V 5 bases, and 6 bases lay outside the gene matches. For this clonotype: Its antigen is as yet unknown.

This chain uses TRBV24-1 with TRBJ2-1, with 9 bases identical to TRBD1. The receptor comes from a human donor in good health (CMV status not recorded). Some clones in this sample may be carry-over from other donors' samples. The sequences come from cultured PBMCs, collected from culture after CMV antigen stimulation. The CDR3 DNA follows: TGTGCCACCAGTGGTAACAGGGGGCCGAACAATGAGCAGTTCTTC. Protein: CATSGNRGPNNEQFF.